This note documents a single TCR beta chain sequence. The J segment lost 7 bases and the V segment lost 0 bases, leaving 7 bases of the junction unmatched. The CDR3 loop spans 17 amino acids. CDR1 and CDR2 from the germline V gene are MGHRA and YSYEKL. Original processing methods: Counts of nucleated cells, estimated from reference gene primer amplification, were obtained. Some clones are missing from TCRdb's copy, which holds only in-frame ones; the method was immunoSEQ multiplex PCR. D and trimming were read from the DNA, whereas the V and J calls and clone size are those reported in that table. Seen here are approximately 240,000 clones, 65% to 80% observed once, and the top ten hold approximately 4%. The source of the sample is a study of blood T cell repertoires in COVID-19.

This chain uses TRBV4-1 with TRBJ2-3, with 13 bases fitting TRBD2. Sequencing was performed on peripheral blood. This receptor was obtained from a middle-aged woman with active or convalescent COVID-19. CDR3 sequence (DNA): TGCGCCAGCAGCCAAGAAACTAGCGGGGGGGCTGGAAATACGCAGTATTTT. Amino acids: CASSQETSGGAGNTQYF.